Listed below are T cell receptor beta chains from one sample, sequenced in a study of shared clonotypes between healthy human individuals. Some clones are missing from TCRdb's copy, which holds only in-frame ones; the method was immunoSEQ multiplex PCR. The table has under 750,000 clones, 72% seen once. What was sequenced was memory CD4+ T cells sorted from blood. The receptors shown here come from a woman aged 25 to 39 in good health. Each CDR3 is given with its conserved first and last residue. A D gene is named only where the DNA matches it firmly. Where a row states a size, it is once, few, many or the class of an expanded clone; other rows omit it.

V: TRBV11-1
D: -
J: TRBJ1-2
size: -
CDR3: CASSAHRDGYTF
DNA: TGTGCCAGCAGCGCACACAGGGACGGCTACACCTTC

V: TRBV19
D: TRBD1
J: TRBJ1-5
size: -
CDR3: CASSFGTVSNQPQHF
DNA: TGTGCCAGTAGTTTCGGGACAGTTAGCAATCAGCCCCAGCATTTT

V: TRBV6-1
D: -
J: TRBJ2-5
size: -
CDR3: CASSGPYPQETQYF
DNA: TGTGCCAGCAGTGGTCCCTACCCCCAAGAGACCCAGTACTTC

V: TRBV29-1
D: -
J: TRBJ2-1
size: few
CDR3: CSAGHNNEQFF
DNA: TGCAGCGCTGGTCACAACAATGAGCAGTTCTTC

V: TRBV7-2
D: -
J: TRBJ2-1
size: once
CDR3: CASSLDGSYNEQFF
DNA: TGTGCCAGCAGCTTAGACGGGAGTTACAATGAGCAGTTCTTC

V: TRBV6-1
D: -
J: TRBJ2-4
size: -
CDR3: CASSEAWGTAKNIQYF
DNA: TGTGCCAGCAGTGAAGCGTGGGGGACAGCCAAAAACATTCAGTACTTC

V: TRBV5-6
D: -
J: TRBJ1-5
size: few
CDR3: CASSKRTVRNQPQHF
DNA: TGTGCCAGCAGCAAAAGGACAGTAAGGAATCAGCCCCAGCATTTT

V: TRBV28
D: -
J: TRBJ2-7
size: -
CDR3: CASTSFPLASNEQYF
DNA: TGTGCCAGCACCTCTTTCCCGCTAGCGTCGAACGAGCAGTACTTC

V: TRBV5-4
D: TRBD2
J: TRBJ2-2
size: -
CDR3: CASGGRASGNTGELFF
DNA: TGTGCCAGCGGCGGTAGGGCTAGCGGGAACACCGGGGAGCTGTTTTTT

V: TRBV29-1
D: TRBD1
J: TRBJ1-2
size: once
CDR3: CSVGGQLEGYTF
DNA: TGCAGCGTTGGGGGACAGTTGGAAGGTTACACCTTC

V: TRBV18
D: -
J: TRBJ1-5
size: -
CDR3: CASSPSQQLNQPQHF
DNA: TGTGCCAGCTCACCATCTCAACAGCTCAATCAGCCCCAGCATTTT

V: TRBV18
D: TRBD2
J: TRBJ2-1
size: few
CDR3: CASSTLAGDNEQFF
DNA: TGTGCCAGCTCAACCTTAGCGGGAGACAATGAGCAGTTCTTC

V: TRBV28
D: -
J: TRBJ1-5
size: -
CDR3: CASSLISSRQPQHF
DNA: TGTGCCAGCAGTTTGATCAGTTCTCGACAGCCCCAGCATTTT

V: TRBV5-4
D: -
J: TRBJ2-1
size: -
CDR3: CASSLFGGEQFF
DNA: TGTGCCAGCAGCTTATTTGGAGGTGAGCAGTTCTTC

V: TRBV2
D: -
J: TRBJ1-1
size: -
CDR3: CASSSQGPEAFF
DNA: TGTGCCAGCAGTTCACAGGGCCCTGAAGCTTTCTTT

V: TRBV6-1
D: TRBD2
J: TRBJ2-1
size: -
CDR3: CASTYGGNYNEQFF
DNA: TGTGCCAGCACCTACGGGGGGAATTACAATGAGCAGTTCTTC

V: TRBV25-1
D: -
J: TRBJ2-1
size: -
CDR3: CASSVGSYNEQFF
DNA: TGTGCCAGCAGTGTCGGCAGCTACAATGAGCAGTTCTTC

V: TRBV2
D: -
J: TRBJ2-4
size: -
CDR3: CASRSEQGSVNIQYF
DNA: TGTGCCAGCCGGTCGGAACAGGGCAGCGTAAACATTCAGTACTTC

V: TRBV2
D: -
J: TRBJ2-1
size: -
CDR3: CASSEFEQARWQFF
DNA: TGTGCCAGCAGTGAATTTGAACAGGCGCGGTGGCAGTTCTTC

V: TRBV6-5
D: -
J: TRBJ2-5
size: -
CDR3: CASSNSPGEGETQYF
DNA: TGTGCCAGCAGTAACTCCCCGGGGGAAGGGGAGACCCAGTACTTC

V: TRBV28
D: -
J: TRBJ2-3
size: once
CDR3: CASSLLNYRRSTDTQYF
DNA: TGTGCCAGCAGTTTATTGAATTACCGGAGGAGCACAGATACGCAGTATTTT

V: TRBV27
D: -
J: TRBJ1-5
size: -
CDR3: CASSFSRGNQPQHF
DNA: TGTGCCAGCAGTTTCTCCCGGGGGAATCAGCCCCAGCATTTT

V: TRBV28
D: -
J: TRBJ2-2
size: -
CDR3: CASSSPDPSGELFF
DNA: TGTGCCAGCAGCTCCCCCGACCCGAGCGGGGAGCTGTTTTTT

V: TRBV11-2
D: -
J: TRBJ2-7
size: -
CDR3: CASSSHPGLGGDEQYF
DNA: TGTGCCAGCAGCTCACACCCGGGACTAGGGGGCGACGAGCAGTACTTC

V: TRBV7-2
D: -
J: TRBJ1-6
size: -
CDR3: CASSSAFGPNSPLHF
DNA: TGTGCCAGCAGCTCCGCATTTGGCCCGAATTCACCCCTCCACTTT

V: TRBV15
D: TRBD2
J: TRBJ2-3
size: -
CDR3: CATSNNLAGHGGDTQYF
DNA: TGTGCCACCAGCAACAATCTAGCGGGGCATGGAGGAGATACGCAGTATTTT

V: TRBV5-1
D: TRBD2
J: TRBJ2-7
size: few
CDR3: CASSYTERHSGKPHF
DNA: TGCGCCAGCAGCTACACCGAAAGACATAGCGGGAAGCCCCACTTC

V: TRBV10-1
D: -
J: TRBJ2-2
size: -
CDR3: CASSESGGYGELFF
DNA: TGCGCCAGCAGTGAGTCTGGAGGGTACGGGGAGCTGTTTTTT

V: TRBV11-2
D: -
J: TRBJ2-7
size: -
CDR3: CASSFSSYEQYF
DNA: TGTGCCAGCAGTTTCTCCAGCTACGAGCAGTACTTC

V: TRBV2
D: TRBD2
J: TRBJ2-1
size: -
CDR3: CASSESLAGEGEQFF
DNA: TGTGCCAGCAGTGAAAGTCTAGCGGGAGAGGGTGAGCAGTTCTTC

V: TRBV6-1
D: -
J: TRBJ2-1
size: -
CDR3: CASSVLRRDWAFF
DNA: TGTGCCAGCAGCGTATTACGCAGGGATTGGGCGTTCTTC

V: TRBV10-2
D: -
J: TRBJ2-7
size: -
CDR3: CASKTDGYEQYF
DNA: TGCGCCAGCAAGACCGACGGGTACGAGCAGTACTTC

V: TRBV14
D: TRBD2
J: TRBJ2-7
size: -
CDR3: CASSLAGVREQYF
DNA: TGTGCCAGCAGCCTAGCGGGAGTTAGGGAGCAGTACTTC

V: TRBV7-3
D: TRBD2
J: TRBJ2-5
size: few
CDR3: CASSLSLAGAETQYF
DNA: TGTGCCAGCAGCTTAAGCCTAGCGGGAGCCGAGACCCAGTACTTC

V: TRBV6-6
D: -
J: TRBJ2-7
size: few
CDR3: CASSPLVQYEQYF
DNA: TGTGCCAGCAGTCCGCTAGTACAGTACGAGCAGTACTTC

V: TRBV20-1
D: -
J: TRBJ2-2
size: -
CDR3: CSAPRDRELFF
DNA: TGCAGTGCCCCGCGGGACCGGGAGCTGTTTTTT

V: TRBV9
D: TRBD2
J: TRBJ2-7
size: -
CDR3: CASSSDGREQYF
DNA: TGTGCCAGCAGCTCCGACGGGAGGGAACAGTACTTC